This TCR beta chain was profiled in a study of cytomegalovirus exposure and HLA in healthy donors. Study-wide results and caveats: Specific recognition of CMV antigens was confirmed in vitro for three chains (all CMV-associated). Later on, an analysis tied approximately 17,000 TCR beta sequences to HLA alleles at 0.05 false discovery rate. Using the classifier, cytomegalovirus status was reportedly diagnosed with high specificity and sensitivity.

J was trimmed by 5 bases and V by 6 bases; bases with no gene match: 15. Germline lookup yields CDR1 SGHNT and CDR2 YYREEE (reference sequence). The CDR3 is made up of 18 amino acids. This clone was detected a few times. Its antigen is not known. The study ran its PCR with 60 Vbeta and 13 Jbeta primers. The repertoire was sequenced with immunoSEQ multiplex PCR; TCRdb's copy has only in-frame clones and lacks some. The sample lists fewer than 150,000 clones, roughly 79% occurring once. The specimen was PBMCs. This receptor was identified in a male donor in good health and CMV-seronegative. V gene TRBV5-4 combines with J gene TRBJ2-2; 11 nucleotides agree with TRBD2. CDR3 amino acids: CASTPQPTSGGNTGELFF. CDR3 in DNA: TGTGCCAGCACCCCACAACCAACTAGCGGGGGTAATACCGGGGAGCTGTTTTTT.